This TCR beta chain appears in the sequencing data of a study of cytomegalovirus exposure and HLA in healthy donors. Across the study: Among 150 million to 200 million T cells, an earlier analysis found 95 million to 140 million unique TCR beta sequences. Unique TCRs from HLA-typed donors, 65 million to 85 million of them, were held in an early data release.

The PCR was carried out with 60 Vbeta primers and 13 Jbeta primers. TCRdb's table, derived via immunoSEQ multiplex PCR, lists solely in-frame clones and lacks some. There are approximately 140,000 clones in the sample; 70% to 80% occur only once, and around 3.2% lies in the top ten. The study's findings and limits: The study flagged about 160 TCR beta chains as cytomegalovirus-associated. According to an earlier analysis, most TCR beta V segments yielded productive rearrangements about 90% or about 30% of the time.

With regard to this clone: The antigen is unknown.

Germline CDR1 and CDR2: KGHSH and LQKENI. Trimming removed 2 bases from V and 4 bases from J; junction bases left unmatched: 4. CDR3 length equals 14 residues. The clonotype originates from a human donor in good health. V gene TRBV18 combines with J gene TRBJ2-7; 8 bases line up with TRBD2. The material sequenced was PBMCs. CDR3 protein: CASSPERGPYEQYF. The CDR3 bases are TGTGCCAGCTCACCAGAGCGGGGGCCTTACGAGCAGTACTTC.